These T cell receptor beta chains were read from a single sample in a study of T cells expressing NK-cell markers. Reanalyzing the 5' RACE reads, TCRdb keeps one entry per CDR3 protein, without DNA. Listed are 150,000 to 200,000 distinct CDR3 sequences; roughly 20% falls within the top ten. Sequencing input: blood T cells: a sorted CD56 or NKG2C T cell subset, CD4+ or CD8+ T cells, or bulk PBMC T cells (not recorded which). The receptors here all came from a woman between 18 and 75 years old in good health. Each CDR3 is given with its conserved first and last residue. Fields, in order: CDR3 length, J gene, V gene, CDR3 protein.

length: 14
J: TRBJ2-7
V: TRBV28
CDR3: CASRGQGKPYEQYF

length: 15
J: TRBJ2-6
V: TRBV5-1
CDR3: CASTGASSGANVLTF

length: 13
J: TRBJ2-1
V: TRBV20-1
CDR3: CSASPRGTPEQFF

length: 15
J: TRBJ2-1
V: TRBV27
CDR3: CASSLRDHSYNEQFF

length: 14
J: TRBJ1-1
V: TRBV3-1
CDR3: CASSQVEGMTEAFF

length: 12
J: TRBJ1-1
V: TRBV2
CDR3: CASSGQGSDAFF

length: 14
J: TRBJ1-6
V: TRBV7-9
CDR3: CASTKGQGHSPLHF

length: 16
J: TRBJ2-1
V: TRBV15
CDR3: CATSRDGGRMDNEQFF

length: 15
J: TRBJ1-2
V: TRBV24-1
CDR3: CATSDESRQVYGYTF

length: 17
J: TRBJ2-5
V: TRBV6-8
CDR3: CASSHMRWGALEETQYF

length: 12
J: TRBJ1-1
V: TRBV27
CDR3: CASRSPYTEAFF

length: 13
J: TRBJ1-1
V: TRBV10-3
CDR3: CATGGRGGTEAFF

length: 13
J: TRBJ1-3
V: TRBV20-1
CDR3: CSARKGAGNTIYF

length: 17
J: TRBJ2-2
V: TRBV28
CDR3: CASSLFDLAGGPGELFF

length: 16
J: TRBJ2-7
V: TRBV7-3
CDR3: CASSPGTSGTGREQYF

length: 16
J: TRBJ2-1
V: TRBV20-1
CDR3: CSARARLAGFNNEQFF

length: 14
J: TRBJ1-2
V: TRBV24-1
CDR3: CATSDSPGTYGYTF

length: 14
J: TRBJ2-1
V: TRBV7-8
CDR3: CASRPGLAVNEQFF

length: 13
J: TRBJ1-4
V: TRBV2
CDR3: CASLQGGGEKLFF

length: 14
J: TRBJ2-5
V: TRBV2
CDR3: CASSVDGSGGTQYF

length: 16
J: TRBJ1-2
V: TRBV10-3
CDR3: CAISEKGTETGYGYTF

length: 13
J: TRBJ1-2
V: TRBV5-1
CDR3: CASSSGPIYGYTF

length: 17
J: TRBJ2-3
V: TRBV5-1
CDR3: CASSLAGGAHSTDTQYF

length: 16
J: TRBJ2-4
V: TRBV9
CDR3: CASSVAPTGGRDIQYF

length: 11
J: TRBJ1-1
V: TRBV30
CDR3: CAWTRGLEAFF

length: 14
J: TRBJ1-1
V: TRBV3-1
CDR3: CASSPTTWNTEAFF

length: 15
J: TRBJ2-1
V: TRBV12-3/TRBV12-4
CDR3: CASNQRTGSYNEQFF

length: 15
J: TRBJ1-2
V: TRBV24-1
CDR3: CATSDPREGDAGYTF

length: 16
J: TRBJ2-3
V: TRBV11-1
CDR3: CASSLREAGFTDTQYF

length: 15
J: TRBJ2-2
V: TRBV27
CDR3: CATQGWGPYTGELFF

length: 13
J: TRBJ2-1
V: TRBV12-3/TRBV12-4
CDR3: CASRPGPRNEQFF

length: 11
J: TRBJ2-1
V: TRBV7-9
CDR3: CASSLEYGQFF

length: 19
J: TRBJ2-2
V: TRBV5-1
CDR3: CASSYHPPAGEGVTGELFF

length: 15
J: TRBJ2-2
V: TRBV5-1
CDR3: CASSSGTGALGELFF

length: 15
J: TRBJ1-5
V: TRBV29-1
CDR3: CSVVVTGTGSQPQHF

length: 15
J: TRBJ2-7
V: TRBV19
CDR3: CASSGGAGAPDEQYF

length: 13
J: TRBJ1-2
V: TRBV4-1
CDR3: CASSQGGSYGYTF

length: 14
J: TRBJ2-3
V: TRBV7-9
CDR3: CASSLVLTTDTQYF

length: 13
J: TRBJ2-1
V: TRBV5-4
CDR3: CASSSEMRNEQFF

length: 16
J: TRBJ2-7
V: TRBV5-1
CDR3: CASSLSSGSGKYEQYF

length: 14
J: TRBJ1-1
V: TRBV2
CDR3: CASSELTENTEAFF

length: 14
J: TRBJ2-5
V: TRBV20-1
CDR3: CSARDMGWGETQYF

length: 16
J: TRBJ2-1
V: TRBV20-1
CDR3: CSAWTSGGSSYNEQFF

length: 15
J: TRBJ2-3
V: TRBV3-1
CDR3: CASSQQGAHLDTQYF

length: 19
J: TRBJ2-2
V: TRBV7-3
CDR3: CASSSRPGTSAANTGELFF

length: 16
J: TRBJ2-3
V: TRBV7-8
CDR3: CASKKLGGEFTDTQYF

length: 16
J: TRBJ1-2
V: TRBV7-8
CDR3: CASSLASVRGTDGYTF

length: 12
J: TRBJ2-1
V: TRBV7-7
CDR3: CASSPGGGLQFF

length: 16
J: TRBJ2-7
V: TRBV11-2
CDR3: CASSTTSGGFSYEQYF

length: 19
J: TRBJ2-7
V: TRBV11-1
CDR3: CASSLAVQTSGRMGYEQYF

length: 16
J: TRBJ1-5
V: TRBV2
CDR3: CASSEERWQGVQPQHF

length: 13
J: TRBJ2-7
V: TRBV6-1
CDR3: CASSGDIGYEQYF

length: 15
J: TRBJ2-1
V: TRBV10-3
CDR3: CAISPVTSGTNEQFF

length: 15
J: TRBJ2-1
V: TRBV6-5
CDR3: CASSLGLVANNEQFF

length: 15
J: TRBJ1-6
V: TRBV4-1
CDR3: CASSQGVPFTSPLHF